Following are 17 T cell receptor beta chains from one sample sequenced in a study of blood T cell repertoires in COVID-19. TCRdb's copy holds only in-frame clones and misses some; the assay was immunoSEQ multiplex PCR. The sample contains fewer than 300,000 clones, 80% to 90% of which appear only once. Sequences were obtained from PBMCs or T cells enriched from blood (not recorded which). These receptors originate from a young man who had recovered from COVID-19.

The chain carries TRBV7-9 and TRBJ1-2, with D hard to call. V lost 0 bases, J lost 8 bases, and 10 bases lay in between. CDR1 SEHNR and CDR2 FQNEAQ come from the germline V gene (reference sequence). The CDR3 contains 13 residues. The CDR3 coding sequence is TGTGCCAGCAGCTTAGCTGTGGGCTACGGCTACACCTTC. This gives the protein CASSLAVGYGYTF.

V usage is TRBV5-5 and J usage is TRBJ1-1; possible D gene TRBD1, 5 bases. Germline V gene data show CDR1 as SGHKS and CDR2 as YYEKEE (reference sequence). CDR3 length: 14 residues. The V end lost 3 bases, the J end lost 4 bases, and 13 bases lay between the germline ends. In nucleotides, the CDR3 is TGTGCCAGCAGCTCCTTTAACCAGGGCACTGAAGCTTTCTTT. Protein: CASSSFNQGTEAFF. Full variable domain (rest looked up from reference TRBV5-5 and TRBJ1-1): DAGVTQSPTHLIKTRGQQVTLRCSPISGHKSVSWYQQVLGQGPQFIFQYYEKEERGRGNFPDRFSARQFPNYSSELNVNALLLGDSALYLCASSSFNQGTEAFFGQGTRLTVV.

The CDR3 region has the DNA TGTGCCAGTAGTTCGGCGGGAGGTGGCTACGAGCAGTACTTC. This encodes CASSSAGGGYEQYF. The chain couples TRBV19 to TRBJ2-7; 8 bases align to TRBD2. This CDR3 is 14 amino acids long. V dropped 5 bases and J dropped 3; count of bases not matched to a gene: 6. Germline CDR1 is LNHDA and CDR2 is SQIVND (reference sequence).

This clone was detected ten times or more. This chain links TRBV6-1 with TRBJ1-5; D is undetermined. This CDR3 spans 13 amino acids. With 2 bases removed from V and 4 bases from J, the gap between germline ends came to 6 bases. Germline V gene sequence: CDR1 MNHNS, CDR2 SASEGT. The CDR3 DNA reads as TGTGCCAGCAGTGAAACACATAATCAGCCCCAGCATTTT. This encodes CASSETHNQPQHF.

The CDR3 sequence: CASRNRRGAYTGELFF. The CDR3 region has the DNA TGTGCCAGTAGAAACCGGCGGGGGGCATACACCGGGGAGCTGTTTTTT. The chain carries TRBV19 and TRBJ2-2, with 8 nucleotides matching TRBD2. With V trimmed by 6 bases and J by 3 bases, 9 bases remained unmatched. CDR1 is LNHDA, CDR2 SQIVND, per germline (reference sequence). The length of the CDR3 is 16 residues.

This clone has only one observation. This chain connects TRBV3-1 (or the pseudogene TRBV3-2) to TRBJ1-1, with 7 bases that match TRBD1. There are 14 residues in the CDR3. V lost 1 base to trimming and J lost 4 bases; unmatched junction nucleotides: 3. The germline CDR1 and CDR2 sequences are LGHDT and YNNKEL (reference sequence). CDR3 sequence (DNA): TGTGCCAGCAGCCAAGTTGAGGGGGCCACTGAAGCTTTCTTT. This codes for CASSQVEGATEAFF.

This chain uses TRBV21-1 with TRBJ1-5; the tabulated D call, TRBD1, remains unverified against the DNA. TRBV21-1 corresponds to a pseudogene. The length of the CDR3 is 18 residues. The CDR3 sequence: CARLSGTANHDSNQPQHF. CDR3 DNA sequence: TGTGCCAGGTTGTCGGGGACAGCTAATCACGATAGCAATCAGCCCCAGCATTTT.

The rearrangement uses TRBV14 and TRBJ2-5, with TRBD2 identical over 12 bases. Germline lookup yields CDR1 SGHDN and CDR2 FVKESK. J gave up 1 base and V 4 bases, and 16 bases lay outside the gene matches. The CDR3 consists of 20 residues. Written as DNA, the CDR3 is TGTGCCAGCAGCCTATTCCGCGCTAGCGGGGGGGCCTGGAGCCAAGAGACCCAGTACTTC. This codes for CASSLFRASGGAWSQETQYF.

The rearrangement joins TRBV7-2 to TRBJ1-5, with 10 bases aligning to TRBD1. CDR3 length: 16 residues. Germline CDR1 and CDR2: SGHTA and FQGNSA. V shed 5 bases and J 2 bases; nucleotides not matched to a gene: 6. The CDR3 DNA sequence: TGTGCCAGCAGCCCCGGGACAGGGGCGGGCAATCAGCCCCAGCATTTT. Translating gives CASSPGTGAGNQPQHF.

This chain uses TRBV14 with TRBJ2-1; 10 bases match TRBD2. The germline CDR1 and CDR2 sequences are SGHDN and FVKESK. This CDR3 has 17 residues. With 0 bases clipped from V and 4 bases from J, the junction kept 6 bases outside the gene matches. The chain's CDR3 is CASSQDRASGSYNEQFF. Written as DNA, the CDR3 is TGTGCCAGCAGCCAAGATCGTGCTAGCGGGAGTTACAATGAGCAGTTCTTC.

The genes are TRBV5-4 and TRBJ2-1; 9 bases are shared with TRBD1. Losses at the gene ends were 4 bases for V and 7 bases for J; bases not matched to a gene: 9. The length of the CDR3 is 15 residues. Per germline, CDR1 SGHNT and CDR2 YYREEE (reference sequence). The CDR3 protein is CASSPGRTGANEQFF. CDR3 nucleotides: TGTGCCAGCAGCCCCGGCCGGACAGGGGCGAATGAGCAGTTCTTC.

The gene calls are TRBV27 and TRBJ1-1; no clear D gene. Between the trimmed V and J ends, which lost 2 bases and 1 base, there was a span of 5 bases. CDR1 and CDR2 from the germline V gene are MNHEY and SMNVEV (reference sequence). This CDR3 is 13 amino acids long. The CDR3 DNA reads TGTGCCAGCAGTTTAAAGCCGAACACTGAAGCTTTCTTT. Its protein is CASSLKPNTEAFF.

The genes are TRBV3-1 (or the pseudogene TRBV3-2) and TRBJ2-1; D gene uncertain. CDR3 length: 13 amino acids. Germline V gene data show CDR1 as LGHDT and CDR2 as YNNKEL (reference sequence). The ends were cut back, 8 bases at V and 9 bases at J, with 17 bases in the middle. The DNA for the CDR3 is TGTGCCAGCGCGCGCGACATCAACGCTGAGCAGTTCTTC. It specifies CASARDINAEQFF.

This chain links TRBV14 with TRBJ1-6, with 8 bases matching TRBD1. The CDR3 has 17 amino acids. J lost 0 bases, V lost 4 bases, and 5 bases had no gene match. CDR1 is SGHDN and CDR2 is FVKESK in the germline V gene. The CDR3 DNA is TGTGCCAGCAGCCGTCGGACAGGGAGCTCCTATAATTCACCCCTCCACTTT. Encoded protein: CASSRRTGSSYNSPLHF.

The CDR3 protein is CASSLGKGANYEQYF. DNA for the CDR3: TGTGCCAGCAGCTTAGGGAAAGGGGCGAACTACGAGCAGTACTTC. This chain joins TRBV7-6 and TRBJ2-7; D is possibly TRBD1 (5 bases). CDR3 length equals 15 residues. Germline CDR1 SGHVS, CDR2 FNYEAQ. The V end was cut by 1 base, the J end by 3 bases, with 13 bases between.

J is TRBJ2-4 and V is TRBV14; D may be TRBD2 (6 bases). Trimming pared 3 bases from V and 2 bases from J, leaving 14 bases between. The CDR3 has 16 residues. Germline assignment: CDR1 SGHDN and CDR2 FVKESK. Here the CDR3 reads CASSQYLGGTKNIQYF. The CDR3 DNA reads TGTGCCAGCAGCCAGTATTTGGGGGGAACCAAAAACATTCAGTACTTC.

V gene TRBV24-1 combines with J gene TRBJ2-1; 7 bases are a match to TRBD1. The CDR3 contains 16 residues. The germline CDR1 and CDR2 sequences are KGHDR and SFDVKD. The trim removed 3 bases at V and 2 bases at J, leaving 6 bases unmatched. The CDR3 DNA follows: TGTGCCACCAGTGATCAAGGGGGCGAAACCTACAATGAGCAGTTCTTC. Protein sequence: CATSDQGGETYNEQFF.